What follows are 9 T cell receptor beta chains derived from one specimen sequenced in a study of spatial heterogeneity in lung cancer. As to time point: sample taken at primary tumor resection. TCRdb fed the 5' RACE reads into MiXCR, producing one record per CDR3 protein. The sample has more than 30,000 distinct CDR3 sequences; about 5.2% are singletons. The sample here was PBMCs, taken at surgery. The receptors come from a female donor with early-stage non-small cell lung cancer.

This clonotype was found a few times. The rearrangement links TRBV20-1 to TRBJ2-7; the D is unclear. Germline values: CDR1 DFQATT, CDR2 SNEGSKA (reference sequence). The CDR3 contains 13 residues. V dropped 0 bases and J dropped 4 bases, with 10 bases sitting between them. Here the CDR3 reads CSARDGPRYEQYF. The CDR3 DNA reads TGCAGTGCTAGAGATGGGCCTAGGTACGAGCAGTACTTC.

The chain links TRBV6-5 to TRBJ1-1; D is uncertain. V dropped 8 bases and J dropped 0 bases, with 16 bases sitting between them. CDR3 length equals 15 residues. The germline gives CDR1 MNHEY, CDR2 SVGAGI. CDR3: CASSRPPGMNTEAFF. For the CDR3, the DNA is TGTGCCAGCTCCCGCCCACCGGGAATGAACACTGAAGCTTTCTTT.

The table lists this clonotype with a few counts. The CDR3 loop reads CSARDPGTGGTDTQYF. The CDR3 DNA sequence: TGCAGTGCTAGAGATCCCGGGACAGGGGGCACAGATACGCAGTATTTT. The rearrangement links TRBV20-1 to TRBJ2-3, with 10 bases matching TRBD1. This CDR3 has 16 residues. CDR1 is DFQATT, CDR2 SNEGSKA, per germline (reference sequence). After removal of 0 bases from V and 1 base from J, the junction contained 4 bases not matched to a gene.

This clonotype has only a few counts. The chain carries TRBV30 and TRBJ1-1; no reliable D call. The CDR3 contains 15 residues. Trimming cost V 1 base and J 5 bases, with 17 bases left between them. Germline V gene data show CDR1 as GTSNPN and CDR2 as SVGIG (reference sequence). The CDR3 loop is CAWSDRPDPRTEAFF. In DNA, the CDR3 is TGTGCCTGGAGTGACCGCCCGGACCCCAGGACTGAAGCTTTCTTT.

There are many counts of this clonotype. V and J are TRBV3-1 and TRBJ2-7; D possibly uses TRBD1 or TRBD2 (5 bases each). Germline-derived CDR1 and CDR2 are LGHDT and YNNKEL (reference sequence). V was clipped by 3 bases and J by 5 bases, with 17 bases between them. The CDR3 is 15 amino acids. Here the CDR3 DNA reads TGTGCCAGCAGCCACGGGGCGGGCAGGGTAGACGAGCAGTACTTC. Its translation is CASSHGAGRVDEQYF.

The table lists this clonotype with many counts. The chain joins TRBV3-1 to TRBJ2-3; TRBD2 matches at 9 bases. Germline V gene sequence: CDR1 LGHDT, CDR2 YNNKEL (reference sequence). CDR3 length: 17 amino acids. The ends lost 3 bases at V and 3 bases at J; junction bases unmatched: 10. Here the CDR3 reads CASSQQPGLAVTDTQYF. Here the CDR3 DNA reads TGTGCCAGCAGCCAGCAACCGGGACTAGCTGTTACAGATACGCAGTATTTT.

This clonotype appeared many times. V and J are TRBV6-5 and TRBJ2-2; no definite D call. Per germline, CDR1 MNHEY and CDR2 SVGAGI. Deletions cut 6 bases from V and 4 bases from J, with 12 bases between. There are 14 residues in the CDR3. The CDR3 spells CASSSFGSTGELFF. DNA for the CDR3: TGTGCCAGCAGCTCCTTTGGATCCACCGGGGAGCTGTTTTTT.

Many counts were recorded for this clonotype. V and J are TRBV6-2 or TRBV6-3 and TRBJ1-1; D not certain. The CDR3 contains 13 residues. The germline gives CDR1 MNHEY, CDR2 SVGEGT. V was pared by 1 base and J by 4 bases, with 7 bases between. CDR3 bases: TGTGCCAGCAGTTACTTGATTGGCACTGAAGCTTTCTTT. As protein: CASSYLIGTEAFF.

This clonotype was picked up many times. The gene calls are TRBV6-2 or TRBV6-3 and TRBJ1-5; possibly TRBD1 for D (6 bases). Trimming pared 2 bases from V and 7 bases from J, leaving 12 bases between. CDR3 length equals 14 residues. Germline loops: CDR1 MNHEY, CDR2 SVGEGT. Written as DNA, the CDR3 is TGTGCCAGCAGTTACGGGGGCCAGGACCAGCCCCAGCATTTT. Protein product: CASSYGGQDQPQHF.